Here is one T cell receptor (beta chain) with its context. Its antigen is unknown. The sample is drawn from a study of OX40 agonist ivuxolimab in advanced cancers. The germline CDR1 and CDR2 sequences are SGHRS and YFSETQ. This CDR3 has 12 amino acids. Trimming stripped 0 bases from V and 9 bases from J, with 9 bases between. Assay used: immunoSEQ multiplex PCR; TCRdb lists only in-frame clones, some missing. This sample yields some 150,000 clones, of which 90% to 95% are seen a single time; more than 1% belongs to the top ten. Study-wide results and caveats: Among T cells, CD8+ cells averaged more expanded clones than CD4+ cells. Also present in some nonresponders was a low level of normalized T-cell clonal expansion.

The rearrangement links TRBV5-1 to TRBJ1-2, with D possibly matching TRBD1 (5 bases). Source: CD4+ or CD8+ T cells sorted from blood, taken in a trial of the OX40 agonist ivuxolimab. The sequence derives from an adult with an advanced solid tumor such as melanoma, head and neck, liver or kidney cancer. The CDR3 loop reads CASSLDQGRYTF. CDR3 DNA: TGCGCCAGCAGCTTGGACCAGGGCCGCTACACCTTC.